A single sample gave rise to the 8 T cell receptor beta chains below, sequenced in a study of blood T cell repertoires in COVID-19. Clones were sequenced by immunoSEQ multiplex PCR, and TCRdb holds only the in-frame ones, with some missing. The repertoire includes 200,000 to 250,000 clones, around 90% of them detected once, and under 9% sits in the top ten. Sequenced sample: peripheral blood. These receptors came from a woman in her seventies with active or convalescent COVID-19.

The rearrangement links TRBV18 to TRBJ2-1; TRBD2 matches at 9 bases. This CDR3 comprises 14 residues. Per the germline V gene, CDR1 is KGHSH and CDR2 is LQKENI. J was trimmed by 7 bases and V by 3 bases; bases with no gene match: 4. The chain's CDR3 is CASSPGLAKNEQFF. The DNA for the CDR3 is TGTGCCAGCTCACCGGGACTAGCTAAGAATGAGCAGTTCTTC. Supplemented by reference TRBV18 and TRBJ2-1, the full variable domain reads NAGVMQNPRHLVRRRGQEARLRCSPMKGHSHVYWYRQLPEEGLKFMVYLQKENIIDESGMPKERFSAEFPKEGPSILRIQQVVRGDSAAYFCASSPGLAKNEQFFGPGTRLTVL.

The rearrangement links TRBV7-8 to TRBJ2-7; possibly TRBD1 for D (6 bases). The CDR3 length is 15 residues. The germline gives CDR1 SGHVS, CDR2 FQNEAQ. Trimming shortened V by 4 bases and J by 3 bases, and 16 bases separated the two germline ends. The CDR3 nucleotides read TGTGCCAGCAGCTCCATCTCCCAGGGGAGCTACGAGCAGTACTTC. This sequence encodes CASSSISQGSYEQYF.

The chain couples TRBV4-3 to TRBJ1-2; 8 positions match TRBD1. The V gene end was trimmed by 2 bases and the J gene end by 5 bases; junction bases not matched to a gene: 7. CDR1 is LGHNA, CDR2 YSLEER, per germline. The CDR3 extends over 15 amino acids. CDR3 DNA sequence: TGCGCCAGCAGCCAATTGACAGGGGCAGATTATGGCTACACCTTC. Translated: CASSQLTGADYGYTF.

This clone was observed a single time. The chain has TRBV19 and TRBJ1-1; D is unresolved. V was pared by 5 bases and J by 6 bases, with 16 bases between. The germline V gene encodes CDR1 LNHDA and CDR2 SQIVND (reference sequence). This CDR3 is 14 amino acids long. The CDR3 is CASSREALNAEAFF. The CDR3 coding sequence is TGTGCCAGTAGTCGCGAAGCTCTTAATGCTGAAGCTTTCTTT.

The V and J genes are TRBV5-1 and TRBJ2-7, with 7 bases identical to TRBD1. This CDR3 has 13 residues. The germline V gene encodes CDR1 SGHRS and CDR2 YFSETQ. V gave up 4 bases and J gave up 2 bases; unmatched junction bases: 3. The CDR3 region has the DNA TGCGCCAGCAGCCGGGACAGAACCTACGAGCAGTACTTC. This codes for CASSRDRTYEQYF.

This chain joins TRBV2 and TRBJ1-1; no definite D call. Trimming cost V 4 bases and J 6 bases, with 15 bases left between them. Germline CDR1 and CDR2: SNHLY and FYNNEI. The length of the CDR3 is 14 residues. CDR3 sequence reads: CASSGVENYAEAFF. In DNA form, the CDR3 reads TGTGCCAGCAGTGGGGTTGAAAACTACGCTGAAGCTTTCTTT.

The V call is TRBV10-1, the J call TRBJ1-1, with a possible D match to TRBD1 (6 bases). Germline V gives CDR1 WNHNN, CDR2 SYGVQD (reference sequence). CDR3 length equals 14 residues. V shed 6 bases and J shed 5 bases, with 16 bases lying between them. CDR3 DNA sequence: TGCGCCAGCAGGGACAGCCACCCGGAGACTGAAGCTTTCTTT. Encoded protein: CASRDSHPETEAFF.

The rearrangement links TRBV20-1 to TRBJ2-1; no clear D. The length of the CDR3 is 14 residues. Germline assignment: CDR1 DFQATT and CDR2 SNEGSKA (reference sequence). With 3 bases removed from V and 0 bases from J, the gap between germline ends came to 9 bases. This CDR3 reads CSASRFSSYNEQFF. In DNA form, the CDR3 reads TGCAGTGCTAGTCGCTTTAGCTCCTACAATGAGCAGTTCTTC.